These 9 T cell receptor beta chains were sequenced from one sample in a study of CD4 T cells in relation to SARS-CoV-2 and coronaviruses. No antigen is known for these receptors. Unexposed donor CD4+ T cells date from 2011-2018, before the COVID-19 pandemic. After about 10 days of culture, CD4+ T cells were isolated. Assay: immunoSEQ multiplex PCR; the TCRdb copy retains only in-frame clones and omits some. The sample carries 17,000 or so clones, around 70% recorded once. The sequencing sample was made of CD4+ T cells from PBMCs, cultured in vitro. The receptor source for this set is a human donor in good health.

The sample holds a few counts of this clone. This may arise from a read error, as a much more abundant clone is one base away. This chain joins TRBV7-9 and TRBJ1-2, with no clear D. The germline V gene has CDR1 SEHNR and CDR2 FQNEAQ (reference sequence). CDR3 length equals 13 residues. V was pared by 0 bases and J by 8 bases, with 10 bases between. The CDR3 loop reads CASSLANGKGYTF. The CDR3 DNA follows: TGTGCCAGCAGCTTAGCGAACGGGAAAGGCTACACCTTC.

The chain recombines TRBV2 with TRBJ2-7, with unresolved D. In germline, CDR1 is SNHLY, CDR2 FYNNEI. Trimming pared 7 bases from V and 5 bases from J, leaving 12 bases between. This CDR3 contains 12 residues. DNA of the CDR3: TGTGCCAGCACAAACTCCCTTGACGAGCAGTACTTC. As protein: CASTNSLDEQYF.

This clone was seen just once. V is TRBV5-1 and J is TRBJ2-1; D assignment may be TRBD1 or TRBD2 (5 bases each). This CDR3 comprises 19 residues. Deletions cut 4 bases from V and 3 bases from J, with 26 bases between. Germline values: CDR1 SGHRS, CDR2 YFSETQ. CDR3 DNA sequence: TGCGCCAGCAGCAACCACGGGACGAGGACGTTTGACCACTACAATGAGCAGTTCTTC. Encoded protein: CASSNHGTRTFDHYNEQFF.

The chain carries TRBV11-2 and TRBJ2-1; the D call may be TRBD1 or TRBD2 (6 bases each). Germline V gene data show CDR1 as SGHAT and CDR2 as FQNNGV. CDR3 size: 14 residues. The germline V and J ends were trimmed by 0 bases and 13 bases, with 16 bases remaining between them. This chain's CDR3 is CASSLEGGSGPQFF. As DNA, the CDR3 is TGTGCCAGCAGCTTAGAAGGGGGGTCAGGTCCTCAGTTCTTC.

CDR3 sequence (DNA): TGTGCCAGCAGCTCCCCGGGACAGGGGCTCTATGGCTACACCTTC. It encodes CASSSPGQGLYGYTF. The gene calls are TRBV3-1 (or the pseudogene TRBV3-2) and TRBJ1-2, with TRBD1 matching over 10 bases. The germline CDR1 and CDR2 sequences are LGHDT and YNNKEL (reference sequence). The length of the CDR3 is 15 residues. V gave up 5 bases and J gave up 4 bases; unmatched junction bases: 7.

In its sample, this clone was seen a few times. Here the CDR3 reads CASSSGNTEAFF. DNA for the CDR3: TGCGCCAGCAGTTCAGGAAACACTGAAGCTTTCTTT. The chain is built from TRBV10-1 and TRBJ1-1; D is unresolved. The germline V gene encodes CDR1 WNHNN and CDR2 SYGVQD (reference sequence). V lost 5 bases to trimming and J lost 2 bases, with 6 bases between them. This CDR3 spans 12 amino acids.

The genes are TRBV5-1 and TRBJ2-2, with a weak D call TRBD1 (6 bases). There are 14 residues in the CDR3. Trimming took 1 base from V and 5 from J, leaving 9 bases between them. Germline loops: CDR1 SGHRS, CDR2 YFSETQ. In DNA, the CDR3 is TGCGCCAGCAGCTTGACCCAGGGGACCGGGGAGCTGTTTTTT. Its translation is CASSLTQGTGELFF.

This rearrangement joins TRBV7-2 to TRBJ1-4; the D gene is possibly TRBD1 (5 bases). CDR1 is SGHTA and CDR2 is FQGNSA in the germline V gene. This CDR3 is 14 amino acids long. The germline V and J ends were trimmed by 5 bases and 8 bases, with 15 bases remaining between them. In DNA form, the CDR3 reads TGTGCCAGCAGCCAGGGCGGCCGGGGGGAAAAACTGTTTTTT. The encoded protein is CASSQGGRGEKLFF. Variable domain in full (rest from reference TRBV7-2 and TRBJ1-4): GAGVSQSPSNKVTEKGKDVELRCDPISGHTALYWYRQSLGQGLEFLIYFQGNSAPDKSGLPSDRFSAERTGGSVSTLTIQRTQQEDSAVYLCASSQGGRGEKLFFGSGTQLSVL.

The chain combines TRBV3-1 (or the pseudogene TRBV3-2) with TRBJ1-1; 9 bases are a match to TRBD1. Germline values: CDR1 LGHDT, CDR2 YNNKEL (reference sequence). With V trimmed by 3 bases and J by 3 bases, 5 bases remained unmatched. The CDR3 runs 15 residues. CDR3 region: CASSQARDRDTEAFF. CDR3 DNA sequence: TGTGCCAGCAGCCAGGCACGGGACAGGGACACTGAAGCTTTCTTT.